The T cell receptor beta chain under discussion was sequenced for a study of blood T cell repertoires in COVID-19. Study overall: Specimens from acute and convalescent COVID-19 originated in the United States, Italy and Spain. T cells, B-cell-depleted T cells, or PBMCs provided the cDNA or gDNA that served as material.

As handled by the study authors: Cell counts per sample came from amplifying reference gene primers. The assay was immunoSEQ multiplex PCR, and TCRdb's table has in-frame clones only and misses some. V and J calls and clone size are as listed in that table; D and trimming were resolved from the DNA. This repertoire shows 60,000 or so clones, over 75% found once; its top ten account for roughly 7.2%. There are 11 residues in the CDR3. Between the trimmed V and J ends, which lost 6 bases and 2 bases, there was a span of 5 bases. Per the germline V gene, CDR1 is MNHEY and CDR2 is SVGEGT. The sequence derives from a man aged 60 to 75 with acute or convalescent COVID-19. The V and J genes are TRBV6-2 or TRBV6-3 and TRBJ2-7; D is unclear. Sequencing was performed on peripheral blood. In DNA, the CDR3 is TGTGCCAGCAGCAGAGCCTACGAGCAGTACTTC. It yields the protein CASSRAYEQYF.